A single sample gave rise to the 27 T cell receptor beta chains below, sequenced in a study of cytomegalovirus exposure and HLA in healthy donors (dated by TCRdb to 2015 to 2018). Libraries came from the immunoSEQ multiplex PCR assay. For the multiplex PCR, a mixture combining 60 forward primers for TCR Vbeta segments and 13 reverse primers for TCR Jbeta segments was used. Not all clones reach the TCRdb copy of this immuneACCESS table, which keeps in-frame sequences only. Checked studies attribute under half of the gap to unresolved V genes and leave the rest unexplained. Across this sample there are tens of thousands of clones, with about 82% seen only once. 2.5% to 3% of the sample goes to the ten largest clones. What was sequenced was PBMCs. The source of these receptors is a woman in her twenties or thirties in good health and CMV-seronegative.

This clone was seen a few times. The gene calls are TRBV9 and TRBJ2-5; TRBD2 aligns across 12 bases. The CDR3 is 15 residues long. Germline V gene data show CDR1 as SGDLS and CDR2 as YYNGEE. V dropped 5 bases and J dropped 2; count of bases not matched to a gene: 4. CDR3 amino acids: CASSIGLAGQETQYF. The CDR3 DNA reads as TGTGCCAGCAGTATCGGACTAGCGGGGCAAGAGACCCAGTACTTC. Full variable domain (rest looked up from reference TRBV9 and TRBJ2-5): DSGVTQTPKHLITATGQRVTLRCSPRSGDLSVYWYQQSLDQGLQFLIQYYNGEERAKGNILERFSAQQFPDLHSELNLSSLELGDSALYFCASSIGLAGQETQYFGPGTRLLVL.

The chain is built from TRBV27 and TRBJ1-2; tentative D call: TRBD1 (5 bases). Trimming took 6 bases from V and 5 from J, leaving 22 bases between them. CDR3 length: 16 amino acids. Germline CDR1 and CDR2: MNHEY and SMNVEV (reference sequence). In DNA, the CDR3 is TGTGCCAGCAGCCCAAGTCGGGGGTTTTTAATTTATGGCTACACCTTC. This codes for CASSPSRGFLIYGYTF.

CDR3: CSVLGSDTEAFF. The CDR3, as DNA: TGCAGCGTTCTTGGTTCGGACACTGAAGCTTTCTTT. The chain is built from TRBV29-1 and TRBJ1-1, with D hard to call. Trimming took off 5 bases at V and 3 bases at J, with 10 bases between the two ends. The CDR3 is made up of 12 amino acids. Germline V gives CDR1 SQVTM, CDR2 ANQGSEA. The full variable domain, its missing parts supplied by reference TRBV29-1 and TRBJ1-1, is SAVISQKPSRDICQRGTSLTIQCQVDSQVTMMFWYRQQPGQSLTLIATANQGSEATYESGFVIDKFPISRPNLTFSTLTVSNMSPEDSSIYLCSVLGSDTEAFFGQGTRLTVV.

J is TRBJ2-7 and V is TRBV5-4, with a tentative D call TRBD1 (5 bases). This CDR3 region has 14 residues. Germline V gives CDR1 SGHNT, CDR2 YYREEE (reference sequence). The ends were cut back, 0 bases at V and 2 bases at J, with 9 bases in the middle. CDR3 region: CASSLVGQTYEQYF. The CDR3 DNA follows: TGTGCCAGCAGCTTGGTGGGGCAGACCTACGAGCAGTACTTC.

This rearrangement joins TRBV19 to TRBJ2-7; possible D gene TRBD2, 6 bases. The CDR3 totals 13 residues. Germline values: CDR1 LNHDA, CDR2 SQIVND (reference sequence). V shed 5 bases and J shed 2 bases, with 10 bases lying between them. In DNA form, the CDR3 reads TGTGCCAGTAGTTCCGGGGGTACCTACGAGCAGTACTTC. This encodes CASSSGGTYEQYF.

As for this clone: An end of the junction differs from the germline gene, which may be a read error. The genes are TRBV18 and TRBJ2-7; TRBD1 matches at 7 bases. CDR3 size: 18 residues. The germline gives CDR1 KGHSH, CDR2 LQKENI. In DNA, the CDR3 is TGTGCCAGCTCACCACGGAATCAACCCGGGACAGACTATTACGTGCAGTACTTC. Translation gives CASSPRNQPGTDYYVQYF.

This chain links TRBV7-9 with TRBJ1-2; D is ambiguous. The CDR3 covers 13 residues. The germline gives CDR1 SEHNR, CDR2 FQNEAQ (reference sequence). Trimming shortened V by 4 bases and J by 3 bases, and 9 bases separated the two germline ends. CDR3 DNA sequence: TGTGCCAGCAGCTCTCGACGGGACTATGGCTACACCTTC. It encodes CASSSRRDYGYTF. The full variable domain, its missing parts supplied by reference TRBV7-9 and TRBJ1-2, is DTGVSQNPRHKITKRGQNVTFRCDPISEHNRLYWYRQTLGQGPEFLTYFQNEAQLEKSRLLSDRFSAERPKGSFSTLEIQRTEQGDSAMYLCASSSRRDYGYTFGSGTRLTVV.

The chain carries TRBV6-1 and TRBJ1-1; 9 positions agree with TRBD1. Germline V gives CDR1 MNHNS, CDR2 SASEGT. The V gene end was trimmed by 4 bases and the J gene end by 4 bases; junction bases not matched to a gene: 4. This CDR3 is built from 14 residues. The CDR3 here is CASSVQGASTEAFF. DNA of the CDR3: TGTGCCAGCAGTGTACAGGGGGCTTCCACTGAAGCTTTCTTT.

The CDR3 spells CASSGDSSYGYTF. The DNA of the CDR3 is TGTGCCAGCAGCGGGGACTCTAGCTATGGCTACACCTTC. V gene TRBV2 combines with J gene TRBJ1-2; TRBD1 might be the D (5 bases). Germline values: CDR1 SNHLY, CDR2 FYNNEI. Trimming took 6 bases from V and 4 from J, leaving 12 bases between them. CDR3 length: 13 residues.

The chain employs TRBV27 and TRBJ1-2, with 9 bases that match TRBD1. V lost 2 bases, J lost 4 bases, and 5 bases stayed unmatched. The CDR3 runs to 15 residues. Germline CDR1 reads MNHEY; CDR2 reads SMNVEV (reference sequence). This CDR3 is CASSLGGTGPYGYTF. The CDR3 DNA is TGTGCCAGCAGTTTAGGGGGGACAGGGCCCTATGGCTACACCTTC.

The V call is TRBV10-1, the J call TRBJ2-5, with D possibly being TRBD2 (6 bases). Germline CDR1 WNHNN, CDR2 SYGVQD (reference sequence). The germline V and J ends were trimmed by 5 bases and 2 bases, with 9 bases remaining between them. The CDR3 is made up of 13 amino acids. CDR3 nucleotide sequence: TGCGCCAGCAGTAGGGACTGGCAAGAGACCCAGTACTTC. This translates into CASSRDWQETQYF.

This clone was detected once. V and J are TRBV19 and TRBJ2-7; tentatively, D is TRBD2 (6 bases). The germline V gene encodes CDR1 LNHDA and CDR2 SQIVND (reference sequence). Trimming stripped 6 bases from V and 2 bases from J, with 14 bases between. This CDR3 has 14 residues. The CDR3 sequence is CASSRDWGTYEQYF. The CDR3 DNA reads TGTGCCAGTAGCAGGGACTGGGGTACCTACGAGCAGTACTTC.

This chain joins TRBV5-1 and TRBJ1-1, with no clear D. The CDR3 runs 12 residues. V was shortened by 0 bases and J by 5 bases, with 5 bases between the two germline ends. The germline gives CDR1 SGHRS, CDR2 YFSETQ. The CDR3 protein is CASSLDLTEAFF. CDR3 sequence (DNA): TGCGCCAGCAGCTTGGACTTAACTGAAGCTTTCTTT.

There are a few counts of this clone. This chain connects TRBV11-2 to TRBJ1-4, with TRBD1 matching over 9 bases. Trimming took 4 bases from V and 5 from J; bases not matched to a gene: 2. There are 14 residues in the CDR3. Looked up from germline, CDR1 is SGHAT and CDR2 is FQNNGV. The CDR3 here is CASSSGTGNEKLFF. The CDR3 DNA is TGTGCCAGCAGCTCCGGGACAGGGAATGAAAAACTGTTTTTT.

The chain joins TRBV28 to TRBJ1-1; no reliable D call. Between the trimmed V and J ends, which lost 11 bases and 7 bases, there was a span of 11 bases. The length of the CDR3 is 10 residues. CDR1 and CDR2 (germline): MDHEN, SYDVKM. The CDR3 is CAAKRREAFF. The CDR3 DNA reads TGTGCCGCTAAACGCCGTGAAGCTTTCTTT. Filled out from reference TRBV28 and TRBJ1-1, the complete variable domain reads DVKVTQSSRYLVKRTGEKVFLECVQDMDHENMFWYRQDPGLGLRLIYFSYDVKMKEKGDIPEGYSVSREKKERFSLILESASTNQTSMYLCAAKRREAFFGQGTRLTVV.

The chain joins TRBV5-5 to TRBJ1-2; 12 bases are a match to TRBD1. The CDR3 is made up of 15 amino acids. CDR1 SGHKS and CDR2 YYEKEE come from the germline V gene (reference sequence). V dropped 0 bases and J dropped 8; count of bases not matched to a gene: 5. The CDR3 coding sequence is TGTGCCAGCAGCTTGGTGGGACAGGGGGCGTCGGGCTACACCTTC. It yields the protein CASSLVGQGASGYTF. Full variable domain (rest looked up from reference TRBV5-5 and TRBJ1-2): DAGVTQSPTHLIKTRGQQVTLRCSPISGHKSVSWYQQVLGQGPQFIFQYYEKEERGRGNFPDRFSARQFPNYSSELNVNALLLGDSALYLCASSLVGQGASGYTFGSGTRLTVV.

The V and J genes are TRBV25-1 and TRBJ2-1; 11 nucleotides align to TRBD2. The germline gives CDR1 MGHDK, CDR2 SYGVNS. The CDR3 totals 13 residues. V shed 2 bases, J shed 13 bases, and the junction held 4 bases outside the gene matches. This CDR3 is CASSEGSGGAQFF. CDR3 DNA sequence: TGTGCCAGCAGTGAAGGTAGCGGGGGGGCCCAGTTCTTC.

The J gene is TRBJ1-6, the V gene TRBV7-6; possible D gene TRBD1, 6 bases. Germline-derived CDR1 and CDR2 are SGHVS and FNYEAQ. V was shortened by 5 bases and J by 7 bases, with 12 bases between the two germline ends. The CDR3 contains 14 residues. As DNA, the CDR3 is TGTGCCAGCAGCGGGGGGGGCCCCAATTCACCCCTCCACTTT. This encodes CASSGGGPNSPLHF.

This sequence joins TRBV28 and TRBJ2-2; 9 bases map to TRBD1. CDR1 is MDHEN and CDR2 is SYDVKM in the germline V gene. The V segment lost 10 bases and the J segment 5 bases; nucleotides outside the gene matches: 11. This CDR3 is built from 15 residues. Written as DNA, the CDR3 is TGTGCCACCATCGAATCCGGGACAGGGACCGGGGAGCTGTTTTTT. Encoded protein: CATIESGTGTGELFF. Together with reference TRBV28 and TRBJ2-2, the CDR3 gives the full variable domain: DVKVTQSSRYLVKRTGEKVFLECVQDMDHENMFWYRQDPGLGLRLIYFSYDVKMKEKGDIPEGYSVSREKKERFSLILESASTNQTSMYLCATIESGTGTGELFFGEGSRLTVL.

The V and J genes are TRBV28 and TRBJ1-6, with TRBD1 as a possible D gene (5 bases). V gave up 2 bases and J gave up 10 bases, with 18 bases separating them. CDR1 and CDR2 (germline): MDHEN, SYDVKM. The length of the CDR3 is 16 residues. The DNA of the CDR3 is TGTGCCAGCAGTTTACGGGTCGGCAGGGTTGGCTCACCCCTCCACTTT. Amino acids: CASSLRVGRVGSPLHF.

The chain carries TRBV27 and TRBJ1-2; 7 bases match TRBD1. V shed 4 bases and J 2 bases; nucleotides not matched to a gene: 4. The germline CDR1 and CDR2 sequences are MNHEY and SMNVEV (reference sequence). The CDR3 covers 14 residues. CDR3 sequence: CASSSTGANYGYTF. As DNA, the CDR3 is TGTGCCAGCAGTTCCACAGGGGCGAACTATGGCTACACCTTC.

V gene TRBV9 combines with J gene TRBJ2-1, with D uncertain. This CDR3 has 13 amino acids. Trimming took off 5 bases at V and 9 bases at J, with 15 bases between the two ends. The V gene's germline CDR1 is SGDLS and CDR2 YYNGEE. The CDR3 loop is CASRQNPTSEQFF. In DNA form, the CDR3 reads TGTGCCAGCAGGCAAAACCCTACGAGTGAGCAGTTCTTC. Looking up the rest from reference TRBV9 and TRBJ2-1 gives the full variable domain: DSGVTQTPKHLITATGQRVTLRCSPRSGDLSVYWYQQSLDQGLQFLIQYYNGEERAKGNILERFSAQQFPDLHSELNLSSLELGDSALYFCASRQNPTSEQFFGPGTRLTVL.

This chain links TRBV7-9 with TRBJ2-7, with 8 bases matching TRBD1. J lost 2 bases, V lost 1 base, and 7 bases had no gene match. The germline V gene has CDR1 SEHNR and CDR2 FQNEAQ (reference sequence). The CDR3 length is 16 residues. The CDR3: CASSLVQDRDPYEQYF. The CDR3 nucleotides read TGTGCCAGCAGCTTAGTACAGGACAGGGACCCCTACGAGCAGTACTTC.

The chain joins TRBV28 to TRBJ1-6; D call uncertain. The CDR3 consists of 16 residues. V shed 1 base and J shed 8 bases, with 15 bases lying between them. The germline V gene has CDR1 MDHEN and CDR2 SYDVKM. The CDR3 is CASSLLSRGKDSPLHF. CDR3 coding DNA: TGTGCCAGCAGTTTATTAAGCCGAGGAAAGGATTCACCCCTCCACTTT.

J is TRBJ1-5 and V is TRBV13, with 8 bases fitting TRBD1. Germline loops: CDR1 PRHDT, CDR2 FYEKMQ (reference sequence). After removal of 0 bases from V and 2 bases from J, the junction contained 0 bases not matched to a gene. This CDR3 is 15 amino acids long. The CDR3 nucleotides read TGTGCCAGCAGCTTAGGGACAGGGGGCAATCAGCCCCAGCATTTT. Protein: CASSLGTGGNQPQHF.

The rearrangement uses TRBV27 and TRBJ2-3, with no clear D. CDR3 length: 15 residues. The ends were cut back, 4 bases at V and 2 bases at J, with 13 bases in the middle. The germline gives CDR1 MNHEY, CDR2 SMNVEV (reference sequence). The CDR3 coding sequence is TGTGCCAGCAGTTCGTTCCTGGAGACCACAGATACGCAGTATTTT. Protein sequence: CASSSFLETTDTQYF.

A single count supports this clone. Written as DNA, the CDR3 is TGTGCCAGCAGTTTACACACAGGGGGTAGTCGAGAAAAACTGTTTTTT. Translating it yields CASSLHTGGSREKLFF. The J gene is TRBJ1-4, the V gene TRBV27, with 8 bases identical to TRBD1. Trimming at V came to 2 bases and at J to 8 bases, leaving 10 bases not matched to a gene. Germline CDR1 is MNHEY and CDR2 is SMNVEV (reference sequence). The CDR3 is made up of 16 amino acids.